Listed below are T cell receptor beta chains from one sample, sequenced in a study of shared clonotypes between healthy human individuals. The table came from immunoSEQ multiplex PCR; TCRdb's copy has only in-frame clones and leaves some out. Among about 2.2 million clones listed, roughly 95% were seen once. Sequencing input: naive CD8+ T cells from PBMCs. These receptors all come from a man aged 18-30 years in good health. Some clones in this sample may be carry-over from other donors' samples. CDR3s include the opening cysteine and the closing phenylalanine or tryptophan. Rows give clone size only sometimes, using once, few, many, or a class for an expanded clone.

clone_size	v_call	cdr3_aa
NA	TRBV27	CASSLETGQTFF
NA	TRBV27	CGAGNQPQHF
NA	TRBV19	CASSMLRGANTEAFF
NA	TRBV2	CASSEGDNQPQHF
once	TRBV27	CASSLSRSWGRDYGYTF
NA	TRBV6-1	CASSDGASTDTQYF
NA	TRBV27	CASSPPTREGLRMQYF
NA	TRBV4-1	CASSQGMGGSSGNTIYF
once	TRBV28	CASSLLDTTYEQYF
NA	TRBV7-9	CASSVGGDGNEQFF
NA	TRBV6-5	CASSYSKGGLNEKLFF
NA	TRBV7-2	CASNPGERGEQYF
NA	TRBV5-6	CASSLGEAGRMNTEAFF
NA	TRBV28	CASSLGRVGTEAFF
NA	TRBV27	CASRKASSYNEQFF
NA	TRBV5-1	CASSLARTVNTEAFF
NA	TRBV4-3	CASSHSGSNTEAFF
NA	TRBV7-8	CASSLRGYNEQFF
NA	TRBV5-1	CASSLRWGETQYF
NA	TRBV19	CASSPQDRSERYTF
NA	TRBV27	CASSLKGTGVEQYF
NA	TRBV25-1	CASSAPGQRISGYTF
NA	TRBV28	CASSFRRVYEQYF